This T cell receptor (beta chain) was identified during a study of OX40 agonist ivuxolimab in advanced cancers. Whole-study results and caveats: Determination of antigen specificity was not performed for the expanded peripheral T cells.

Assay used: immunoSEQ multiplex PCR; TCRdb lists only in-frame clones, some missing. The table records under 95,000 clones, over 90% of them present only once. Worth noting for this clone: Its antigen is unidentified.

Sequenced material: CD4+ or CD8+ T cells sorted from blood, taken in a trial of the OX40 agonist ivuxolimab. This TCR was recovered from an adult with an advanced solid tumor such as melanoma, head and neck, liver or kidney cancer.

The DNA of the CDR3 is TGTGCCAGCAGTTTTTCCGGGGACACCGGGGAGCTGTTTTTT. It yields the protein CASSFSGDTGELFF. The genes are TRBV27 and TRBJ2-2; D might be TRBD2 (5 bases). Per the germline V gene, CDR1 is MNHEY and CDR2 is SMNVEV (reference sequence). Trimming shortened V by 3 bases and J by 3 bases, and 8 bases separated the two germline ends. The CDR3 length is 14 residues.